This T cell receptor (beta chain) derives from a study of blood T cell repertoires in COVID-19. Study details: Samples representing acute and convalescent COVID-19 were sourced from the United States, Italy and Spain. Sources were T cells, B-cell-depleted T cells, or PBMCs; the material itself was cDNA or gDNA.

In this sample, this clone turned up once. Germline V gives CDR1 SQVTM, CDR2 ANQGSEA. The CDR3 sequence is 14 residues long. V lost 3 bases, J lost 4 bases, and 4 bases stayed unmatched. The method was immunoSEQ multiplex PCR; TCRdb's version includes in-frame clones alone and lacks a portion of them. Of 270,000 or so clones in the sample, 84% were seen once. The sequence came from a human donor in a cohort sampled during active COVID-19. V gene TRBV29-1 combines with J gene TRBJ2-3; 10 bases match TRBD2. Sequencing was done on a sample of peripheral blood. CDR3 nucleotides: TGCAGCGTTGAGGTAGCGGGAGGACCAGATACGCAGTATTTT. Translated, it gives CSVEVAGGPDTQYF.